This entry concerns a single TCR beta chain. Seattle-derived patients entered the study during active infection and were followed longitudinally. The data stem from a study of blood T cell repertoires in COVID-19. About the study: COVID-19 samples, acute and convalescent, were from the United States, Italy and Spain. PBMCs, B-cell-depleted T cells, or T cells provided the cDNA or gDNA that made up the material.

TCRdb keeps only in-frame clones here, not all; method: immunoSEQ multiplex PCR. The table includes about 370,000 clones, around 87% detected once. V lost 6 bases to trimming and J lost 7 bases; unmatched junction nucleotides: 12. The CDR3 contains 15 residues. Germline V gives CDR1 MDHEN, CDR2 SYDVKM. The material sequenced was peripheral blood. This receptor was taken from a young woman with COVID-19, enrolled during active disease. The chain has TRBV28 and TRBJ2-3; 8 bases match TRBD2. CDR3 protein: CASRATSESENTQYF. In nucleotides, the CDR3 is TGTGCCAGCAGGGCGACTAGCGAGTCGGAAAATACGCAGTATTTT. Full variable domain (rest looked up from reference TRBV28 and TRBJ2-3): DVKVTQSSRYLVKRTGEKVFLECVQDMDHENMFWYRQDPGLGLRLIYFSYDVKMKEKGDIPEGYSVSREKKERFSLILESASTNQTSMYLCASRATSESENTQYFGPGTRLTVL.